Listed below are T cell receptor beta chains from one sample, sequenced in a study of T cells after somatic rescue of genetic block. Generated by immunoSEQ multiplex PCR, the TCRdb table keeps only in-frame clones and is missing some. The sample consists of tens of thousands of clones, just over 90% of them appearing once. The sequencing input was peripheral blood mononuclear cells (PBMCs). The receptors here all came from a man aged 25 to 40. CDR3s leave out the opening cysteine and the closing phenylalanine or tryptophan.

v_gene: TRBV30; j_gene: TRBJ1-2; CDR3aa: AWSRGLVGQGHGYT
v_gene: TRBV18; j_gene: TRBJ1-4; CDR3aa: ASSPPRTSTNEKLF
v_gene: TRBV7-9; j_gene: TRBJ2-3; CDR3aa: ASSVSTSGGTDTQY
v_gene: TRBV11-2; j_gene: TRBJ2-1; CDR3aa: ASSLVRYPEQF
v_gene: TRBV5-1; j_gene: TRBJ1-2; CDR3aa: ASSVQGDYGYT
v_gene: TRBV4-2; j_gene: TRBJ2-1; CDR3aa: ASSQSERRDEQF
v_gene: TRBV28; j_gene: TRBJ2-7; CDR3aa: ASTLWPGGNYEQY
v_gene: TRBV7-9; j_gene: TRBJ2-7; CDR3aa: ASSSTGGDNEQY
v_gene: TRBV27; j_gene: TRBJ1-1; CDR3aa: ASSQDFLSGVTEAF
v_gene: TRBV28; j_gene: TRBJ2-3; CDR3aa: ASSFGTSTDTQY
v_gene: TRBV5-5; j_gene: TRBJ2-2; CDR3aa: ASRSAPTRGSGAGELF
v_gene: TRBV9; j_gene: TRBJ2-1; CDR3aa: ASSVQAGGPYNEQF
v_gene: TRBV4-3; j_gene: TRBJ2-1; CDR3aa: ASSQDGGLSYNEQF
v_gene: TRBV5-1; j_gene: TRBJ1-4; CDR3aa: ASRRGPAADEKLF
v_gene: TRBV21-1; j_gene: TRBJ1-1; CDR3aa: ASRTPPIRTEAF
v_gene: TRBV15; j_gene: TRBJ2-7; CDR3aa: ATSTGTGRYEQY
v_gene: TRBV6-5; j_gene: TRBJ2-5; CDR3aa: ASSQGAVNQETQY
v_gene: TRBV20-1; j_gene: TRBJ2-7; CDR3aa: SATSLYEQY
v_gene: TRBV6-5; j_gene: TRBJ2-7; CDR3aa: ASSKVMGYYEQY
v_gene: TRBV27; j_gene: TRBJ2-5; CDR3aa: ASSLSRQETQY
v_gene: TRBV19; j_gene: TRBJ1-3; CDR3aa: ASSIAAVRSGNTIY
v_gene: TRBV5-1; j_gene: TRBJ2-2; CDR3aa: ASSLNLRGTGELF
v_gene: TRBV5-4; j_gene: TRBJ2-5; CDR3aa: ASSSGQGWETQY
v_gene: TRBV4-2; j_gene: TRBJ2-7; CDR3aa: ASSQERGYEQY
v_gene: TRBV27; j_gene: TRBJ2-5; CDR3aa: ASSLGYGEQTQY
v_gene: TRBV7-9; j_gene: TRBJ1-5; CDR3aa: ASSSDNQPQH
v_gene: TRBV6-1; j_gene: TRBJ2-1; CDR3aa: ASSEFQGGNEQF
v_gene: TRBV7-6; j_gene: TRBJ1-5; CDR3aa: ASSLEAGTNQPQH
v_gene: TRBV19; j_gene: TRBJ2-7; CDR3aa: ASSIDRGSIYEQY
v_gene: TRBV9; j_gene: TRBJ1-3; CDR3aa: ASSVVGGFSGNTIY
v_gene: TRBV5-4; j_gene: TRBJ2-5; CDR3aa: ASSSPSGGTQETQY
v_gene: TRBV6-4; j_gene: TRBJ2-7; CDR3aa: ASSENSRAYEQY
v_gene: TRBV6-1; j_gene: TRBJ2-1; CDR3aa: ASIRERGGREQF
v_gene: TRBV6-1; j_gene: TRBJ1-5; CDR3aa: ASSERWDNNQPQH
v_gene: TRBV4-1; j_gene: TRBJ2-7; CDR3aa: ASSQDWSSEQY
v_gene: TRBV5-1; j_gene: TRBJ1-2; CDR3aa: ASSERTGVDNGYT
v_gene: TRBV18; j_gene: TRBJ2-1; CDR3aa: ASSPPLASGGRYNEQF
v_gene: TRBV7-2; j_gene: TRBJ2-3; CDR3aa: ASSLMESTDTQY
v_gene: TRBV29-1; j_gene: TRBJ1-1; CDR3aa: SEQRGSEAF
v_gene: TRBV25-1; j_gene: TRBJ1-2; CDR3aa: ASSERGGYT
v_gene: TRBV5-1; j_gene: TRBJ2-1; CDR3aa: ASSDGTPNNEQF
v_gene: TRBV30; j_gene: TRBJ2-3; CDR3aa: AWSWAGSTDTQY
v_gene: TRBV27; j_gene: TRBJ1-5; CDR3aa: ASSLFSSHQPQH
v_gene: TRBV6-5; j_gene: TRBJ1-2; CDR3aa: ASSYKDRASLT
v_gene: TRBV9; j_gene: TRBJ2-6; CDR3aa: ASSVPRLAGDPLGANVLT
v_gene: TRBV2; j_gene: TRBJ2-2; CDR3aa: ASSGSRTNTGELF
v_gene: TRBV9; j_gene: TRBJ1-2; CDR3aa: ASSVDEWEGAGYGYT
v_gene: TRBV28; j_gene: TRBJ2-5; CDR3aa: ASSSTGGGETQY
v_gene: TRBV4-1; j_gene: TRBJ1-5; CDR3aa: ASSRGVELFNQPQH
v_gene: TRBV6-5; j_gene: TRBJ1-2; CDR3aa: ASRPFGTGTYGYT